This TCR beta chain emerged from a study of shared clonotypes between healthy human individuals. Of note for this clone: Its antigen is undetermined.

The study's findings and limits: Clonotypes not shared had lower generation probabilities than those common to all four donors. Tissue TCR repertoires likely differ from these blood-only repertoires.

The study enrolled healthy HIV-negative adults without recent acute infections or vaccinations as donors. The authors' processing: From ImmunoSEQ came sequences covering only the junction and carrying no quality scores, so filtering differed. The table came from immunoSEQ multiplex PCR; TCRdb's copy has only in-frame clones and leaves some out. V and J calls and clone size are copied from that table; D and trimming were computed from the DNA. The sample shows millions of clones, over 85% of them seen only once. The ends were cut back, 1 base at V and 4 bases at J, with 10 bases in the middle. The CDR3 sequence is 14 residues long. From germline, CDR1 is LGHNA and CDR2 YNFKEQ.

The sample comprised naive CD4+ T cells from PBMCs. As for subset: CD45RA+ positively selected. This clonotype originated in a man aged 18 to 29 in good health. Some clones in this sample may be carry-over from other donors' samples. The chain joins TRBV4-2 to TRBJ2-5; D gene ambiguous. CDR3 residues: CASSQATVPETQYF. DNA for the CDR3: TGTGCCAGCAGCCAAGCTACGGTTCCAGAGACCCAGTACTTC.